Following are 21 T cell receptor beta chains from one sample sequenced in a study of siplizumab effects on memory and regulatory T cells. Sequencing was performed with immunoSEQ multiplex PCR; in TCRdb, only in-frame clones are kept and a portion is missing. The repertoire holds 70,000 or so clones, 91% seen once, with around 30% in the top ten. Sequences were obtained from CD8+ T cells sorted from blood. The source of these receptors is a human donor in good health.

The rearrangement links TRBV19 to TRBJ2-1; the D is unclear. This CDR3 region has 12 residues. Trimming took 0 bases from V and 7 from J, leaving 4 bases between them. Germline V gene lookup returns CDR1 LNHDA and CDR2 SQIVND (reference sequence). CDR3 sequence: CASSIDRNEQFF. The CDR3, as DNA: TGTGCCAGTAGTATAGATCGAAATGAGCAGTTCTTC.

This clone was detected only once. The chain uses TRBV27 and TRBJ2-5; D remains unclear. The germline V gene encodes CDR1 MNHEY and CDR2 SMNVEV (reference sequence). The germline V and J ends were trimmed by 1 base and 6 bases, with 9 bases remaining between them. The CDR3 runs to 13 residues. In nucleotides, the CDR3 is TGTGCCAGCAGTTTATTAGGGTCACAGACCCAGTACTTC. It translates to CASSLLGSQTQYF.

The chain combines TRBV29-1 with TRBJ1-2, with TRBD1 as a possible D gene (6 bases). The CDR3 is 14 residues long. The germline V gene has CDR1 SQVTM and CDR2 ANQGSEA. V was shortened by 1 base and J by 3 bases, with 12 bases between the two germline ends. The CDR3 here is CSVEGGAGDYGYTF. CDR3 coding DNA: TGCAGCGTTGAAGGGGGGGCGGGGGACTATGGCTACACCTTC.

In its sample, this clone was seen many times. The chain has TRBV7-2 and TRBJ2-5; D is unclear. The V and J ends lost 4 bases and 5 bases respectively, with 23 bases between them. Germline V gene lookup returns CDR1 SGHTA and CDR2 FQGNSA. The CDR3 is 17 residues long. The CDR3, as DNA: TGTGCCAGCAGCTCAGAAGGTGCAGGAATCCTTCCGGAGACCCAGTACTTC. This gives the protein CASSSEGAGILPETQYF.

This clone was recorded once. V is TRBV19 and J is TRBJ2-1, with D perhaps matching TRBD2 (6 bases). The CDR3 has 15 residues. Germline V gives CDR1 LNHDA, CDR2 SQIVND (reference sequence). The ends were cut back, 1 base at V and 5 bases at J, with 12 bases in the middle. CDR3 in DNA: TGTGCCAGTAGTATAGGGGCTAGCGCTAACAATGAGCAGTTCTTC. This codes for CASSIGASANNEQFF.

The chain recombines TRBV5-1 with TRBJ2-3; possibly TRBD2 for D (5 bases). Germline V gene lookup returns CDR1 SGHRS and CDR2 YFSETQ. V dropped 2 bases and J dropped 0 bases, with 13 bases sitting between them. The CDR3 covers 16 residues. In DNA, the CDR3 is TGCGCCAGCAGCTTAAGGGAAGCGGCTAGCACAGATACGCAGTATTTT. It yields the protein CASSLREAASTDTQYF.

J is TRBJ2-7 and V is TRBV6-5; D assignment may be TRBD1 or TRBD2 (5 bases each). V gave up 5 bases and J gave up 3 bases, with 17 bases separating them. CDR3 size: 15 residues. Germline CDR1 and CDR2: MNHEY and SVGAGI. CDR3 residues: CASSHQGSGYYEQYF. CDR3 sequence (DNA): TGTGCCAGCAGTCATCAGGGAAGCGGCTACTACGAGCAGTACTTC.

The gene calls are TRBV5-4 and TRBJ2-1, with 13 bases matching TRBD2. The CDR3 has 17 residues. V shed 4 bases and J 0 bases; nucleotides not matched to a gene: 4. Germline-derived CDR1 and CDR2 are SGHNT and YYREEE (reference sequence). The CDR3 DNA reads as TGTGCCAGCAGCGGACTAGCGGGAGCCCCCTCCTACAATGAGCAGTTCTTC. Translated: CASSGLAGAPSYNEQFF.

This clone was picked up one time. This chain links TRBV6-5 with TRBJ2-7, with 8 positions matching TRBD1. The ends lost 6 bases at V and 3 bases at J; junction bases unmatched: 10. CDR1 and CDR2 from the germline V gene are MNHEY and SVGAGI. The length of the CDR3 is 15 residues. The CDR3 is CASRPDRGGYYEQYF. The CDR3 bases are TGTGCCAGCAGACCTGACAGGGGAGGATACTACGAGCAGTACTTC.

The gene calls are TRBV27 and TRBJ1-1, with D perhaps matching TRBD1 (5 bases). The ends were cut back, 7 bases at V and 5 bases at J, with 17 bases in the middle. The length of the CDR3 is 14 residues. Germline CDR1 is MNHEY and CDR2 is SMNVEV (reference sequence). The CDR3 loop reads CASKIGRGVTEAFF. The DNA for the CDR3 is TGTGCCAGCAAAATTGGACGGGGGGTGACTGAAGCTTTCTTT.

The chain links TRBV2 to TRBJ1-2; D is unclear. Trimming took 5 bases from V and 4 from J, leaving 14 bases between them. CDR1 and CDR2 from the germline V gene are SNHLY and FYNNEI. The CDR3 has 14 amino acids. The CDR3 sequence is CASSWWGGTYGYTF. The CDR3 DNA follows: TGTGCCAGCAGTTGGTGGGGAGGTACCTATGGCTACACCTTC.

The chain uses TRBV7-9 and TRBJ2-1, with no clear D. This CDR3 has 13 amino acids. Germline CDR1 and CDR2: SEHNR and FQNEAQ (reference sequence). Trimming stripped 5 bases from V and 2 bases from J, with 7 bases between. CDR3 bases: TGTGCCAGCAGCAACGGTGCCTACAATGAGCAGTTCTTC. It encodes CASSNGAYNEQFF. The full variable domain, with the rest looked up from reference TRBV7-9 and TRBJ2-1, is DTGVSQNPRHKITKRGQNVTFRCDPISEHNRLYWYRQTLGQGPEFLTYFQNEAQLEKSRLLSDRFSAERPKGSFSTLEIQRTEQGDSAMYLCASSNGAYNEQFFGPGTRLTVL.

The chain joins TRBV14 to TRBJ2-7; perhaps D is TRBD1 or TRBD2 (5 bases each). The CDR3 runs to 13 residues. Deletions cut 5 bases from V and 6 bases from J, with 14 bases between. In germline, CDR1 is SGHDN, CDR2 FVKESK. The CDR3 region has the DNA TGTGCCAGCAGCGAGAGTGGGGACCTCGAGCAGTACTTC. Encoded protein: CASSESGDLEQYF.

The chain is built from TRBV19 and TRBJ1-2, with D perhaps TRBD1 (5 bases). CDR1 and CDR2 (germline): LNHDA, SQIVND (reference sequence). CDR3 size: 14 residues. V lost 7 bases and J 3 bases, leaving 15 bases between the germline ends. This chain's CDR3 is CASTSIGHDYGYTF. The CDR3 region has the DNA TGTGCCAGTACCTCTATTGGACACGACTATGGCTACACCTTC.

This chain links TRBV6-5 with TRBJ2-3; 11 bases match TRBD2. The junction had 9 bases not matched to a gene; V was cut back by 8 bases and J by 5 bases. Germline loops: CDR1 MNHEY, CDR2 SVGAGI. CDR3 length: 15 amino acids. CDR3 residues: CASAVGLAGGDTQYF. For the CDR3, the DNA is TGTGCCAGCGCGGTCGGGCTAGCGGGAGGAGATACGCAGTATTTT.

The chain joins TRBV29-1 to TRBJ2-1; 7 bases map to TRBD1. The CDR3 has 11 residues. The germline V gene encodes CDR1 SQVTM and CDR2 ANQGSEA. The V and J ends lost 7 bases and 7 bases, in that order; junction bases with no gene match: 4. The CDR3 sequence: CSGVQGNEQFF. CDR3 sequence (DNA): TGCAGCGGAGTACAGGGGAATGAGCAGTTCTTC.

This chain uses TRBV9 with TRBJ2-2; 10 nucleotides agree with TRBD2. V shed 0 bases, J shed 2 bases, and the junction held 4 bases outside the gene matches. This CDR3 is built from 17 residues. CDR1 and CDR2 from the germline V gene are SGDLS and YYNGEE. The CDR3 region is CASSVDLAGVNTGELFF. The DNA of the CDR3 is TGTGCCAGCAGCGTAGACCTAGCGGGAGTTAACACCGGGGAGCTGTTTTTT.

This chain uses TRBV6-1 with TRBJ2-3; D is unresolved. CDR3 size: 13 residues. V was cut by 0 bases and J by 2 bases, with 3 bases left in between. The germline V gene encodes CDR1 MNHNS and CDR2 SASEGT. For the CDR3, the DNA is TGTGCCAGCAGTGAAGCCAACACAGATACGCAGTATTTT. Translated, it gives CASSEANTDTQYF.

This chain joins TRBV27 and TRBJ2-7, with D maybe TRBD2 (7 bases). Between the trimmed V and J ends, which lost 0 bases and 2 bases, there was a span of 11 bases. In germline, CDR1 is MNHEY, CDR2 SMNVEV (reference sequence). The CDR3 is 15 amino acids. CDR3 DNA sequence: TGTGCCAGCAGTTTATCCGGGGGGCAAACCTACGAGCAGTACTTC. It is translated as CASSLSGGQTYEQYF.

J is TRBJ1-2 and V is TRBV6-6; D gene uncertain. V was shortened by 6 bases and J by 2 bases, with 4 bases between the two germline ends. Germline CDR1 reads MNHNY; CDR2 reads SVGAGI (reference sequence). The CDR3 is 11 residues long. The CDR3 spells CASSLNYGYTF. The DNA of the CDR3 is TGTGCCAGCAGCCTAAACTATGGCTACACCTTC.

This chain uses TRBV19 with TRBJ1-3; D perhaps matches TRBD1 (5 bases). Germline lookup yields CDR1 LNHDA and CDR2 SQIVND (reference sequence). Trimming pared 3 bases from V and 2 bases from J, leaving 14 bases between. CDR3 length equals 16 residues. The CDR3 coding sequence is TGTGCCAGTAGTATGCGAGGGGCCAACCCTGGAAACACCATATATTTT. Amino acid sequence: CASSMRGANPGNTIYF. The variable domain in full, completed from reference TRBV19 and TRBJ1-3, reads DGGITQSPKYLFRKEGQNVTLSCEQNLNHDAMYWYRQDPGQGLRLIYYSQIVNDFQKGDIAEGYSVSREKKESFPLTVTSAQKNPTAFYLCASSMRGANPGNTIYFGEGSWLTVV.